The next 20 T cell receptor beta chains were all read from a single sample in a study of blood T cell repertoires in COVID-19. The method was immunoSEQ multiplex PCR; TCRdb's version includes in-frame clones alone and lacks a portion of them. This table has about 200,000 clones, 80% to 90% appearing once. Sequencing was carried out using peripheral blood. Receptors originate from a human donor with active or convalescent COVID-19. The donor label of this sample is uncertain.

The chain employs TRBV5-1 and TRBJ1-2, with TRBD1 as a possible D gene (6 bases). Germline values: CDR1 SGHRS, CDR2 YFSETQ. The CDR3 is 14 amino acids. The ends were cut back, 4 bases at V and 2 bases at J, with 12 bases in the middle. CDR3 sequence (DNA): TGCGCCAGCAGCCTCTCCACAGGGAACTATGGCTACACCTTC. The encoded protein is CASSLSTGNYGYTF. The complete variable domain, with remaining parts taken from reference TRBV5-1 and TRBJ1-2, reads KAGVTQTPRYLIKTRGQQVTLSCSPISGHRSVSWYQQTPGQGLQFLFEYFSETQRNKGNFPGRFSGRQFSNSRSEMNVSTLELGDSALYLCASSLSTGNYGYTFGSGTRLTVV.

The rearrangement uses TRBV4-2 and TRBJ1-2; D may be TRBD1 (5 bases). The CDR3 spans 17 residues. The germline V gene has CDR1 LGHNA and CDR2 YNFKEQ. V was cut by 0 bases and J by 4 bases, with 18 bases left in between. The CDR3 DNA follows: TGTGCCAGCAGCCAAGATATAGGGGCCGTCGACCCCTATGGCTACACCTTC. Its translation is CASSQDIGAVDPYGYTF.

The chain combines TRBV27 with TRBJ2-5; weak D call: TRBD2 (5 bases). V was clipped by 5 bases and J by 4 bases, with 11 bases between them. The CDR3 has 13 residues. Looked up from germline, CDR1 is MNHEY and CDR2 is SMNVEV (reference sequence). For the CDR3, the DNA is TGTGCCAGCAGTATCCGGGGAAGAGAGACCCAGTACTTC. It translates to CASSIRGRETQYF.

J is TRBJ1-2 and V is TRBV29-1; 8 nucleotides agree with TRBD1. The CDR3 covers 14 residues. Losses at the gene ends were 0 bases for V and 5 bases for J; bases not matched to a gene: 5. The germline gives CDR1 SQVTM, CDR2 ANQGSEA. CDR3 coding DNA: TGCAGCGTTGAAGATTCCCGGACAGGGTATGGCTACACCTTC. Amino acids: CSVEDSRTGYGYTF.

The CDR3 region has the DNA TGTGCCAGCAGATTAGCAGATACGCAGTATTTT. Its protein product is CASRLADTQYF. This chain connects TRBV6-5 to TRBJ2-3, with no clear D. This CDR3 has 11 residues. Germline V gene lookup returns CDR1 MNHEY and CDR2 SVGAGI. V shed 6 bases and J shed 4 bases, with 5 bases lying between them.

The chain carries TRBV3-1 (or the pseudogene TRBV3-2) and TRBJ2-3; perhaps TRBD2 as D (5 bases). The germline V and J ends were trimmed by 0 bases and 4 bases, with 17 bases remaining between them. CDR3 size: 17 residues. The germline V gene has CDR1 LGHDT and CDR2 YNNKEL (reference sequence). This chain's CDR3 is CASSQDLDFKGADTQYF. The DNA for the CDR3 is TGTGCCAGCAGCCAAGATCTGGACTTTAAAGGTGCAGATACGCAGTATTTT.

The genes are TRBV6-5 and TRBJ1-1, with 7 positions matching TRBD1. Per the germline V gene, CDR1 is MNHEY and CDR2 is SVGAGI. V shed 6 bases, J shed 2 bases, and the junction held 6 bases outside the gene matches. This CDR3 has 14 residues. The DNA of the CDR3 is TGTGCCAGCAGAGTAACAGGGGCCAACACTGAAGCTTTCTTT. It encodes CASRVTGANTEAFF.

This clone appeared a few times. J is TRBJ2-6 and V is TRBV6-5; D is unclear. The CDR3 spans 15 residues. The germline V gene encodes CDR1 MNHEY and CDR2 SVGAGI. Trimming shortened V by 0 bases and J by 7 bases, and 10 bases separated the two germline ends. The CDR3 region has the DNA TGTGCCAGCAGTTACTCGAGCCGCGGAGCCAACGTCCTGACTTTC. Residues: CASSYSSRGANVLTF.

The rearrangement links TRBV24-1 to TRBJ1-4; 7 positions match TRBD1. CDR1 and CDR2 (germline): KGHDR, SFDVKD. Trimming removed 5 bases from V and 6 bases from J; junction bases left unmatched: 2. CDR3 length equals 13 residues. The CDR3 is CATSGDSHEKLFF. In DNA, the CDR3 is TGTGCCACCAGTGGGGACAGCCATGAAAAACTGTTTTTT.

The chain combines TRBV7-2 with TRBJ1-1; 7 bases are shared with TRBD1. CDR1 is SGHTA, CDR2 FQGNSA, per germline. This CDR3 contains 14 residues. V was clipped by 5 bases and J by 7 bases; unmatched bases: 10. CDR3 DNA sequence: TGTGCCAGCAGCCGGGACAGCACCCCTCTTGAAGCTTTCTTT. Translation: CASSRDSTPLEAFF.

The V call is TRBV6-5, the J call TRBJ2-1, with 9 nucleotides matching TRBD1. Trimming removed 8 bases from V and 5 bases from J; junction bases left unmatched: 4. The V gene's germline CDR1 is MNHEY and CDR2 SVGAGI. CDR3 length: 13 residues. CDR3 nucleotide sequence: TGTGCCAGCGGGACAGGGTACAACAATGAGCAGTTCTTC. This encodes CASGTGYNNEQFF.

This chain connects TRBV25-1 to TRBJ1-6, with D possibly matching TRBD1 (5 bases). The germline gives CDR1 MGHDK, CDR2 SYGVNS. Trimming stripped 4 bases from V and 8 bases from J, with 12 bases between. The CDR3 runs to 14 residues. In DNA, the CDR3 is TGTGCCAGCAGTGTCAGGGCCGCCGATTCACCCCTCCACTTT. This sequence encodes CASSVRAADSPLHF.

The V and J genes are TRBV7-2 and TRBJ1-2; a possible D gene is TRBD1 (5 bases). The CDR3 loop spans 14 amino acids. CDR1 and CDR2 (germline): SGHTA, FQGNSA. Trimming left V 3 bases short and J 4 bases short, with 12 bases between. The CDR3 here is CASSLGREVYGYTF. The CDR3 DNA reads TGTGCCAGCAGCTTGGGCAGGGAGGTCTATGGCTACACCTTC.

V and J are TRBV9 and TRBJ2-7; 10 bases align to TRBD2. V shed 0 bases and J 6 bases; nucleotides not matched to a gene: 3. CDR1 is SGDLS, CDR2 YYNGEE, per germline. This CDR3 spans 14 amino acids. The DNA of the CDR3 is TGTGCCAGCAGCGTAGCTGAGCGGGAGGGCGAGCAGTACTTC. Residues: CASSVAEREGEQYF.

The rearrangement uses TRBV7-9 and TRBJ2-3, with 9 bases lining up with TRBD1. Trimming removed 5 bases from V and 0 bases from J; junction bases left unmatched: 6. Germline V gene data show CDR1 as SEHNR and CDR2 as FQNEAQ (reference sequence). This CDR3 has 16 amino acids. CDR3 DNA: TGTGCCAGCAGCGTTCACGGGACAGGGAGCACAGATACGCAGTATTTT. It encodes CASSVHGTGSTDTQYF.

In its sample, this clone was seen once. CDR3 protein: CASREGQNTEAFF. Written as DNA, the CDR3 is TGTGCCAGTAGAGAGGGTCAGAACACTGAAGCTTTCTTT. The V gene is TRBV19, the J gene TRBJ1-1; D is uncertain. The germline V and J ends were trimmed by 6 bases and 1 base, with 9 bases remaining between them. In germline, CDR1 is LNHDA, CDR2 SQIVND (reference sequence). The CDR3 has 13 amino acids.

The rearrangement uses TRBV21-1 and TRBJ2-1; the table's D call TRBD1 went unverified against the DNA. TRBV21-1 is a pseudogene segment. This CDR3 is built from 17 residues. The CDR3, as DNA: TGTGCCAGCGCCAGGGACAGCTCCGGGCCATCGATCAATGAGCAGTTCTTC. It encodes CASARDSSGPSINEQFF.

This chain uses TRBV7-9 with TRBJ2-5, with D perhaps TRBD2 (6 bases). The CDR3 loop spans 18 amino acids. Per germline, CDR1 SEHNR and CDR2 FQNEAQ (reference sequence). V was pared by 4 bases and J by 5 bases, with 26 bases between. CDR3 nucleotide sequence: TGTGCCAGCAGCTCCTCCGGGACCGCGGGACTGACGGCGGAGACCCAGTACTTC. It translates to CASSSSGTAGLTAETQYF.

The chain combines TRBV5-5 with TRBJ2-4; D is unclear. The CDR3 sequence is 13 residues long. V lost 0 bases to trimming and J lost 5 bases, with 6 bases between them. Looked up from germline, CDR1 is SGHKS and CDR2 is YYEKEE (reference sequence). CDR3 region: CASSLGEQNIQYF. The CDR3 coding sequence is TGTGCCAGCAGCTTGGGAGAACAAAACATTCAGTACTTC.

The genes are TRBV6-5 and TRBJ2-7, with a weak D call TRBD1 (6 bases). Deletions cut 6 bases from V and 1 base from J, with 13 bases between. CDR3 size: 14 residues. CDR1 and CDR2 (germline): MNHEY, SVGAGI. The CDR3 region is CASRDSSLSYEQYF. The CDR3 coding sequence is TGTGCCAGCAGGGACAGCTCGCTTTCCTACGAGCAGTACTTC.